These 23 T cell receptor beta chains came from one sample sequenced in a study of beta chain features in type 1 diabetes. The investigators reverse transcribed all of the isolated RNA, so they sequenced expressed TCRB transcripts. Profiling relied on immunoSEQ multiplex PCR, and the TCRdb table lists in-frame clones only, not all of them. Counted here are hundreds of thousands of clones, around a sixth occurring once; the ten biggest clones make up about 0.086%. Material: naive CD4+ T cells from blood. Receptors were obtained from a man aged 18-30 years in good health.

The chain couples TRBV4-2 to TRBJ2-1, with TRBD2 matching over 10 bases. Germline V gene data show CDR1 as LGHNA and CDR2 as YNFKEQ. This CDR3 region has 17 residues. The ends lost 1 base at V and 14 bases at J; junction bases unmatched: 17. The CDR3 nucleotides are TGTGCCAGCAGCCAAGGCCAAGGGCCTAGCGGGAGTAAAGTGGAGTTCTTC. It encodes CASSQGQGPSGSKVEFF.

This clone showed up just a few times. The chain is built from TRBV5-4 and TRBJ1-3; maybe TRBD1 (6 bases). There are 14 residues in the CDR3. The ends were cut back, 1 base at V and 2 bases at J, with 7 bases in the middle. The V gene's germline CDR1 is SGHNT and CDR2 YYREEE (reference sequence). The DNA for the CDR3 is TGTGCCAGCAGCTTGCCAGGGGCTGGAAACACCATATATTTT. As protein: CASSLPGAGNTIYF.

This clone was observed a handful of times. The chain employs TRBV9 and TRBJ1-1; D call uncertain. Germline V gives CDR1 SGDLS, CDR2 YYNGEE. The CDR3 has 14 residues. The V gene lost 0 bases and the J gene lost 3 bases, with 9 bases spanning the gap. CDR3 nucleotides: TGTGCCAGCAGCGTAGAACATCAATACACTGAAGCTTTCTTT. Residues: CASSVEHQYTEAFF.

This clone was seen once. The rearrangement joins TRBV10-3 to TRBJ1-5; D perhaps matches TRBD1 (5 bases). Trimming removed 10 bases at V and 2 bases at J, with 12 bases between. The germline V gene encodes CDR1 ENHRY and CDR2 SYGVKD. The CDR3 extends over 13 amino acids. CDR3 amino acids: CATMGTGNQPQHF. As DNA, the CDR3 is TGTGCCACCATGGGGACGGGCAATCAGCCCCAGCATTTT.

V and J are TRBV9 and TRBJ2-5, with 15 bases that match TRBD2. Trimming removed 6 bases from V and 2 bases from J; junction bases left unmatched: 5. Germline V gene lookup returns CDR1 SGDLS and CDR2 YYNGEE. CDR3 length: 16 residues. This chain's CDR3 is CASTPGTSGRQETQYF. The CDR3, as DNA: TGTGCCAGCACCCCGGGGACTAGCGGGAGGCAAGAGACCCAGTACTTC. The full variable domain, rest sourced from reference TRBV9 and TRBJ2-5, is DSGVTQTPKHLITATGQRVTLRCSPRSGDLSVYWYQQSLDQGLQFLIQYYNGEERAKGNILERFSAQQFPDLHSELNLSSLELGDSALYFCASTPGTSGRQETQYFGPGTRLLVL.

This clone was detected a few times. The chain is built from TRBV28 and TRBJ2-5; D gene uncertain. Between the trimmed V and J ends, which lost 5 bases and 4 bases, there was a span of 8 bases. The length of the CDR3 is 12 residues. Germline CDR1 MDHEN, CDR2 SYDVKM. The CDR3 DNA reads TGTGCCAGCAGTCTGCCGGGAGAGACCCAGTACTTC. It yields the protein CASSLPGETQYF.

This clone was seen a few times. J is TRBJ2-7 and V is TRBV2; the D gene could be TRBD1 or TRBD2 (6 bases each). The CDR3 consists of 12 residues. CDR1 SNHLY and CDR2 FYNNEI come from the germline V gene. The germline V and J ends were trimmed by 6 bases and 2 bases, with 8 bases remaining between them. The CDR3 region is CASRRDTYEQYF. The DNA for the CDR3 is TGTGCCAGCAGGCGGGACACCTACGAGCAGTACTTC.

V gene TRBV5-5 combines with J gene TRBJ2-5; 8 bases are shared with TRBD1. After removal of 1 base from V and 6 bases from J, the junction contained 5 bases not matched to a gene. The germline CDR1 and CDR2 sequences are SGHKS and YYEKEE (reference sequence). This CDR3 is built from 14 residues. The CDR3 nucleotides are TGTGCCAGCAGCTTGAGTACAGGGGGGAAGACCCAGTACTTC. Its translation: CASSLSTGGKTQYF. Looking up the rest from reference TRBV5-5 and TRBJ2-5 gives the full variable domain: DAGVTQSPTHLIKTRGQQVTLRCSPISGHKSVSWYQQVLGQGPQFIFQYYEKEERGRGNFPDRFSARQFPNYSSELNVNALLLGDSALYLCASSLSTGGKTQYFGPGTRLLVL.

CDR3 DNA sequence: TGTGCCAGCAGTCCACGGTACAGGGGGAGCCATTCATGGGAGCAGTACTTC. Translated, it gives CASSPRYRGSHSWEQYF. The chain carries TRBV27 and TRBJ2-7, with 8 bases fitting TRBD1. The CDR3 has 17 amino acids. The trim removed 5 bases at V and 7 bases at J, leaving 19 bases unmatched. Germline lookup yields CDR1 MNHEY and CDR2 SMNVEV (reference sequence).

This clone was detected only a few times. This sequence joins TRBV28 and TRBJ1-4; 10 bases are a match to TRBD1. The CDR3 spans 15 residues. The V gene end was trimmed by 6 bases and the J gene end by 7 bases; junction bases not matched to a gene: 8. Germline-derived CDR1 and CDR2 are MDHEN and SYDVKM. The CDR3, as DNA: TGTGCCAGCAGAGACTCGACAGGGGGCGGTGAAAAACTGTTTTTT. Amino acid sequence: CASRDSTGGGEKLFF.

The chain links TRBV6-5 to TRBJ1-6; TRBD1 agrees at 7 bases. Germline V lookup: CDR1 MNHEY, CDR2 SVGAGI. J gave up 10 bases and V 6 bases, and 12 bases lay outside the gene matches. This CDR3 is built from 15 residues. Here the CDR3 DNA reads TGTGCCAGCAGCCCCGTCCTAGGGGGCAGATCACCCCTCCACTTT. Its protein product is CASSPVLGGRSPLHF.

The J gene is TRBJ2-1, the V gene TRBV28; 8 bases map to TRBD2. Germline CDR1 is MDHEN and CDR2 is SYDVKM. The V segment lost 5 bases and the J segment 5 bases; nucleotides outside the gene matches: 11. This CDR3 is built from 16 residues. CDR3 sequence: CASSPLGSGRDNEQFF. CDR3 nucleotide sequence: TGTGCCAGCAGTCCCCTTGGGAGCGGGAGAGACAATGAGCAGTTCTTC.

This clone was detected only a few times. V is TRBV27 and J is TRBJ2-1, with unresolved D. Germline loops: CDR1 MNHEY, CDR2 SMNVEV (reference sequence). V gave up 5 bases and J gave up 2 bases, with 16 bases separating them. CDR3 length: 16 residues. The DNA for the CDR3 is TGTGCCAGCAGTCCACGGGTGGTCTGGGCCTACAATGAGCAGTTCTTC. As protein: CASSPRVVWAYNEQFF.

This clone was seen a handful of times. The rearrangement uses TRBV28 and TRBJ1-1; 9 nucleotides line up with TRBD1. J was trimmed by 4 bases and V by 2 bases; bases with no gene match: 11. This CDR3 is built from 17 residues. The germline V gene has CDR1 MDHEN and CDR2 SYDVKM. As DNA, the CDR3 is TGTGCCAGCAGTTTAATCTGGACAGGGGTAGGTGGCACTGAAGCTTTCTTT. Its protein product is CASSLIWTGVGGTEAFF.

This clone was seen a handful of times. The J gene is TRBJ1-6, the V gene TRBV6-5; 11 nucleotides align to TRBD1. This CDR3 spans 14 amino acids. The germline gives CDR1 MNHEY, CDR2 SVGAGI. V gave up 6 bases and J gave up 8 bases; unmatched junction bases: 3. CDR3 sequence (DNA): TGTGCCAGCAGGCGGACAGGGGGCTATTCACCCCTCCACTTT. It translates to CASRRTGGYSPLHF.

This clone has more than one count but fewer than ten. The CDR3 loop reads CASSQTSPNQPQHF. The CDR3 nucleotides read TGTGCCAGCAGCCAGACCTCCCCTAATCAGCCCCAGCATTTT. This sequence joins TRBV11-2 and TRBJ1-5, with D unresolved. This CDR3 has 14 amino acids. Trimming took off 5 bases at V and 4 bases at J, with 12 bases between the two ends. CDR1 SGHAT and CDR2 FQNNGV come from the germline V gene.

The V and J genes are TRBV10-3 and TRBJ1-1, with 7 bases lining up with TRBD1. CDR1 is ENHRY, CDR2 SYGVKD, per germline. J was trimmed by 2 bases and V by 9 bases; bases with no gene match: 3. This CDR3 comprises 12 residues. CDR3 bases: TGTGCCATAGGGGACAGAAACACTGAAGCTTTCTTT. Translating gives CAIGDRNTEAFF.

The gene calls are TRBV4-2 and TRBJ1-3; the D is unclear. The V gene lost 4 bases and the J gene lost 0 bases, with 16 bases spanning the gap. There are 17 residues in the CDR3. Per the germline V gene, CDR1 is LGHNA and CDR2 is YNFKEQ. CDR3 sequence: CASSPEYRSSSGNTIYF. In DNA, the CDR3 is TGTGCCAGCAGCCCAGAGTACAGATCAAGCTCTGGAAACACCATATATTTT.

This clone has more than one count but fewer than ten. V usage is TRBV7-2 and J usage is TRBJ2-1; D might be TRBD2 (6 bases). This CDR3 has 13 amino acids. The germline CDR1 and CDR2 sequences are SGHTA and FQGNSA. The V gene lost 8 bases and the J gene lost 4 bases, with 12 bases spanning the gap. The CDR3 sequence is CASRWGDYNEQFF. In nucleotides, the CDR3 is TGTGCCAGCCGTTGGGGGGATTACAATGAGCAGTTCTTC.

This chain links TRBV28 with TRBJ1-1; D remains unclear. Germline V CDR1 and CDR2: MDHEN, SYDVKM. The CDR3 totals 11 residues. Trimming stripped 7 bases from V and 8 bases from J, with 11 bases between. CDR3 in amino acids: CASTRSPEAFF. In nucleotides, the CDR3 is TGTGCCAGCACCCGCTCTCCCGAAGCTTTCTTT.

This clone was recorded a few times. The rearrangement joins TRBV7-2 to TRBJ2-1; D tentatively reads TRBD1 or TRBD2 (5 bases each). The CDR3 runs 19 residues. Germline V CDR1 and CDR2: SGHTA, FQGNSA. Trimming removed 3 bases from V and 6 bases from J, with 27 bases in between. CDR3 protein: CASSFTGTKTYGLTNEQFF. CDR3 sequence (DNA): TGTGCCAGCAGCTTTACCGGGACCAAGACTTATGGCTTGACCAATGAGCAGTTCTTC.

The rearrangement uses TRBV20-1 and TRBJ2-1, with D hard to call. Trimming cost V 4 bases and J 6 bases, with 7 bases left between them. Germline V gives CDR1 DFQATT, CDR2 SNEGSKA (reference sequence). The CDR3 is 11 amino acids. The CDR3 DNA is TGCAGTGCTAACAGTGTCAATGAGCAGTTCTTC. Translated, it gives CSANSVNEQFF.

This clone appeared a few times. The chain employs TRBV10-3 and TRBJ2-7; TRBD1 aligns across 7 bases. V dropped 4 bases and J dropped 7; count of bases not matched to a gene: 7. This CDR3 spans 13 amino acids. Per germline, CDR1 ENHRY and CDR2 SYGVKD. CDR3 protein: CAISVDRNGEQYF. CDR3 DNA sequence: TGTGCCATCAGTGTGGACAGGAATGGTGAGCAGTACTTC.